There are many counts of the clone carrying this T cell receptor (beta chain). One entry per CDR3 protein, called by TCRdb with MiXCR from the 5' RACE reads. The sample carries about 520,000 distinct CDR3 sequences, approximately 22% recorded once. These data originate in a study of identical twins. From germline, CDR1 is DFQATT and CDR2 SNEGSKA (reference sequence). Germline trimming cut 6 bases from V and 4 bases from J; bases unmatched to any gene: 4. CDR3 length: 13 amino acids. These data are also associated with another study on T cells expressing NK-cell markers. That study reports: An anti-gamma-delta TCR antibody restricted sorting to alpha-beta TCR T cells in several experiments. For four donors, these clonotypes were likewise the leading ones in the CD3+CD56-NKG2C+ fraction.

The chain has TRBV20-1 and TRBJ1-2, with 11 nucleotides matching TRBD1. This receptor was taken from a woman in her late teens or twenties in good health. Sequenced: CD4+ T cells sorted from blood. The CDR3 DNA sequence: TGCAGTGCAAGGACAGGGGGCGGCTATGGCTACACCTTC. Its protein is CSARTGGGYGYTF.